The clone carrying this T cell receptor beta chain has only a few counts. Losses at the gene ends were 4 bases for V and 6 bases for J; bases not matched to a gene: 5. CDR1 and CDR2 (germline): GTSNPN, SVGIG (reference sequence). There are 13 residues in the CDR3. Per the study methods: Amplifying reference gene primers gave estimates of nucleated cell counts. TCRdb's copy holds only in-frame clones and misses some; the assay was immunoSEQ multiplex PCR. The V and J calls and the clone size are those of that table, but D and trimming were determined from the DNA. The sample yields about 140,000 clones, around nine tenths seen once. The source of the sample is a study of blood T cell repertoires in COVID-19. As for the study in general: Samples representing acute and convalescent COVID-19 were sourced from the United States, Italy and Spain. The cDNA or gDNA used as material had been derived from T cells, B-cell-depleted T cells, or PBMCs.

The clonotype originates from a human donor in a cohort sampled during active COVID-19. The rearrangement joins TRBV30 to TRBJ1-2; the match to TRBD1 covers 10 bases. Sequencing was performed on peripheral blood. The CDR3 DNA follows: TGTGCCTGGACCCGGACAGGGGGGGATGGCTACACCTTC. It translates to CAWTRTGGDGYTF.